A single sample gave rise to the 8 T cell receptor beta chains below, sequenced in a study of monozygotic twins with inflammatory bowel disease. Using the 5' RACE reads, TCRdb records one entry per CDR3 protein without DNA. The repertoire table contains 330,000 or so distinct CDR3 sequences. The sequencing sample was made of blood. Receptors originate from a human donor with ulcerative colitis or Crohn's disease, or a healthy co-twin of an affected twin (not recorded which).

The J gene is TRBJ1-1, the V gene TRBV6-6; TCRdb selects TRBD1, and the lack of DNA leaves this call unchecked. This CDR3 region has 14 residues. Germline CDR1 MNHNY, CDR2 SVGAGI (reference sequence). The CDR3 loop is CASRVVGGGTEAFF.

The CDR3 here is CSAPGGTTDTQYF. This chain connects TRBV20-1 to TRBJ2-3; the D call of TRBD1 rests on TCRdb alone, since no DNA is present to check it. The CDR3 is made up of 13 amino acids. Germline CDR1 and CDR2: DFQATT and SNEGSKA (reference sequence).

The chain is built from TRBV11-2 and TRBJ2-3; TCRdb proposes TRBD2, but this gene call is untestable without DNA. The CDR3 has 19 residues. The germline V gene encodes CDR1 SGHAT and CDR2 FQNNGV. Here the CDR3 reads CASSLSRWGLAGDTDTQHF.

CDR3 loop: CASSLSGYEQYF. The genes are TRBV5-1 and TRBJ2-7. CDR1 SGHRS and CDR2 YFSETQ come from the germline V gene. The CDR3 contains 12 residues.

The rearrangement uses TRBV4-3 and TRBJ1-2; TCRdb's D call of TRBD1 is untestable without DNA. The CDR3 has 13 residues. CDR1 is LGHNA, CDR2 YSLEER, per germline. The CDR3 sequence is CASSQAGGDGYTF.

The chain couples TRBV7-2 to TRBJ2-2; the D gene TCRdb calls, TRBD1, cannot be checked with no DNA. CDR1 and CDR2 from the germline V gene are SGHTA and FQGNSA. The CDR3 has 17 residues. Here the CDR3 reads CASSLRGGFPNTGELFF. Using reference TRBV7-2 and TRBJ2-2 for the parts outside the CDR3, the full variable domain is GAGVSQSPSNKVTEKGKDVELRCDPISGHTALYWYRQSLGQGLEFLIYFQGNSAPDKSGLPSDRFSAERTGGSVSTLTIQRTQQEDSAVYLCASSLRGGFPNTGELFFGEGSRLTVL.

The rearrangement links TRBV28 to TRBJ1-6. The germline V gene encodes CDR1 MDHEN and CDR2 SYDVKM. This CDR3 contains 17 residues. The CDR3 spells CASSLEADPPWNSPLHF.

This chain uses TRBV12-3 or TRBV12-4 with TRBJ2-7; TCRdb proposes TRBD2, but this gene call is untestable without DNA. There are 14 residues in the CDR3. CDR3 sequence reads: CASSRSGSLYEQYF.